Given below is one T cell receptor (beta chain) in context. The entry originates in a study of T cell responses to AZD1222 COVID-19 vaccine. With 2 bases removed from V and 4 bases from J, the gap between germline ends came to 4 bases. This CDR3 region has 12 residues. Germline V gene data show CDR1 as KGHSH and CDR2 as LQKENI. Here immunoSEQ multiplex PCR was the method, and the copy in TCRdb shows in-frame clones only, minus some. The sample yields about 160,000 clones, roughly 90% seen once. Sample: peripheral blood, taken 28 days after the second AZD1222 dose. The V and J genes are TRBV18 and TRBJ2-3; D gene unclear. The sequence was obtained from an adult who received the AZD1222 COVID-19 vaccine. This CDR3 reads CASSPGPDTQYF. For the CDR3, the DNA is TGTGCCAGCTCACCAGGGCCAGATACGCAGTATTTT.